This TCR beta chain was sequenced in a study of low-dose radiotherapy and immunotherapy resistance in tumors. Looking at the study overall: Participants in Cohort 2 were given 1 Gy per fraction every two weeks, for 13 Gy over 26 weeks. Every two weeks patients got nivolumab 240 mg flat dose, plus ipilimumab 1 mg/kg every six weeks, intravenously.

First-strand cDNA relied on TRAV- and TRBV-specific primers spanning alpha and beta chains. Both a constant-region primer and a V-primer adapter served to amplify TCRs across roughly 22 PCR cycles. Via MiXCR, TCRdb re-called the reads, giving one row per CDR3 protein. The data contain 16,000 or so distinct CDR3 sequences, 70% of them singletons. The germline V gene has CDR1 ENHRY and CDR2 SYGVKD. V was pared by 0 bases and J by 5 bases, with 10 bases between. CDR3 length: 15 residues. The origin of this receptor is a human donor with advanced metastatic prostate, ovarian, gallbladder or colorectal cancer (not recorded which). This table probably holds off-target reads from a library built for another chain. The genes are TRBV10-3 and TRBJ1-4; D call uncertain. The CDR3 DNA follows: TGTGCCATCAGTGAGTCGGCAAAAGAAAATGAAAAACTGTTTTTT. Translated, it gives CAISESAKENEKLFF.